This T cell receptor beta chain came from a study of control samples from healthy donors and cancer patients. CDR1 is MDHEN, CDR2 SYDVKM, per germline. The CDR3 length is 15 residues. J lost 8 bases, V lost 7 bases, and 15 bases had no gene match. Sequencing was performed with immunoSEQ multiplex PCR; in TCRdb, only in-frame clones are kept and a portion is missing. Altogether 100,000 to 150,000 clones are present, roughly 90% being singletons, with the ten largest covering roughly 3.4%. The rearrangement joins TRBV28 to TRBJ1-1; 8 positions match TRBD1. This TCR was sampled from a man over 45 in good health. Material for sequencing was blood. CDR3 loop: CASIVRGQVGREAFF. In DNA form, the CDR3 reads TGTGCCAGCATCGTAAGGGGACAGGTGGGTCGGGAAGCTTTCTTT.